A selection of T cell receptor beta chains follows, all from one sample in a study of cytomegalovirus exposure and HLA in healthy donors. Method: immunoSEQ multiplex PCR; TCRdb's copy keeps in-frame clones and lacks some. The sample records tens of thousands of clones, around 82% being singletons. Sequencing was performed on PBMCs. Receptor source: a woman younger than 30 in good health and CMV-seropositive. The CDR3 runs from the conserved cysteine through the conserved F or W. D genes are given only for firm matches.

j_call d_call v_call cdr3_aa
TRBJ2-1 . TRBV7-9 CSSSHQTGPNNEQFF
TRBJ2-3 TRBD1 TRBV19 CASSWGTGATDTQYF
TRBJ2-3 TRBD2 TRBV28 CASRRTSERTQYF
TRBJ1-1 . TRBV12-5 CASGPGGLTEAFF
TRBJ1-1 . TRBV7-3 CASSHLTSLVGGDKGIGTEAFF
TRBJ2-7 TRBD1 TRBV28 CASSLGVRRTGAPPDYEQYF
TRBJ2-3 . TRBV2 CASTEPRVSAPDTQYF
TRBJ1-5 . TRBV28 CASSPPGRTNQPQHF
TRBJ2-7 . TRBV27 CASRPLQGTYEQYF
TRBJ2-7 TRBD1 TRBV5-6 CASSLNQGAREQYF
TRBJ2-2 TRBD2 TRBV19 CASSPSGINTGELFF
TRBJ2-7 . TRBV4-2 CASSQGVDSPYEQYF
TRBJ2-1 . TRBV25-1 CASSEWVAGAYNEQFF
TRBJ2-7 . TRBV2 CASSENQLASQDEQYF
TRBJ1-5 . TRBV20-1 CSAPFGRGQHF